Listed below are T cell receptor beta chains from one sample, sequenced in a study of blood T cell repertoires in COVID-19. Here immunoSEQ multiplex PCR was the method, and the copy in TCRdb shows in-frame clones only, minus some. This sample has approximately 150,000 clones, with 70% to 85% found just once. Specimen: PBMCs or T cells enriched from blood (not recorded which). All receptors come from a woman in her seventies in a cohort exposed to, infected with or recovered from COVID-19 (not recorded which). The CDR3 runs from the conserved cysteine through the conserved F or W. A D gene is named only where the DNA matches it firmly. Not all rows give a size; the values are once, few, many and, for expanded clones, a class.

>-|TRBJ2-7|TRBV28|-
CASKVGASEQYF
TGTGCCAGCAAGGTCGGAGCGAGCGAGCAGTACTTC
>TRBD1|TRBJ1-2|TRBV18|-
CASSPTGTIGYTF
TGTGCCAGCTCACCGACAGGGACGATCGGCTACACCTTC
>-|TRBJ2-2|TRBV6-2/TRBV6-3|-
CASSYDPRTGELFF
TGTGCCAGCAGTTACGACCCTAGAACCGGGGAGCTGTTTTTT
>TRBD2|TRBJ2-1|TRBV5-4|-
CASSSTSGSYNEQFF
TGTGCCAGCAGCTCGACTAGCGGGAGTTACAATGAGCAGTTCTTC
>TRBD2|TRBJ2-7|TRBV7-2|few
CASSLAGGHEQYF
TGTGCCAGCAGCCTAGCGGGAGGGCACGAGCAGTACTTC
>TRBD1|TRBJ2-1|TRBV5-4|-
CASSVGQGADLGEQFF
TGTGCCAGCAGCGTCGGACAGGGGGCTGATCTAGGTGAGCAGTTCTTC
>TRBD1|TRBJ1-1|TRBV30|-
CAWSSTGGTEAFF
TGTGCCTGGAGTTCCACAGGGGGCACTGAAGCTTTCTTT
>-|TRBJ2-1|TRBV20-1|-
CSASVSNEQFF
TGCAGTGCCTCCGTTTCCAATGAGCAGTTCTTC
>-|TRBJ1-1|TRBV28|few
CASNTLGGKDTEAFF
TGTGCCAGCAACACCCTTGGGGGCAAGGACACTGAAGCTTTCTTT
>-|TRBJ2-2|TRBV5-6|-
CASSLVGRSTGELFF
TGTGCCAGCAGCTTGGTTGGGCGAAGTACCGGGGAGCTGTTTTTT
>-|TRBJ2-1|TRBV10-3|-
CAISENGDEQFF
TGTGCCATCAGTGAGAACGGAGATGAGCAGTTCTTC
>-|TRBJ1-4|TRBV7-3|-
CASSRLPKNEKLFF
TGTGCCAGCAGTAGACTTCCGAAGAATGAAAAACTGTTTTTT
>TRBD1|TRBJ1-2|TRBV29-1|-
CSVDRDSQLVNYGYTF
TGCAGCGTTGATCGGGACAGCCAATTAGTTAACTATGGCTACACCTTC
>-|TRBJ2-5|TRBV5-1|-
CASSAGHSRETQYF
TGCGCCAGCAGCGCCGGACATTCCAGAGAGACCCAGTACTTC
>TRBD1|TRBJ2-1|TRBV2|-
CASSGQGAGEQFF
TGTGCCAGCAGTGGACAGGGGGCGGGAGAGCAGTTCTTC
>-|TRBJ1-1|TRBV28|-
CASSFSGLGGTEAFF
TGTGCCAGCAGTTTTTCGGGGTTGGGAGGCACTGAAGCTTTCTTT
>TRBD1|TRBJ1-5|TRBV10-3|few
CAISGTGQDQPQHF
TGTGCCATCAGTGGAACTGGACAGGATCAGCCCCAGCATTTT
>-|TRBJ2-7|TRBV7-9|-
CASSLAYRDTRKYYEQYF
TGTGCCAGCAGCTTAGCCTACCGGGACACCCGTAAATACTACGAGCAGTACTTC
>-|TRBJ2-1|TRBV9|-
CASSAGLPGGHEQFF
TGTGCCAGCAGCGCGGGACTCCCGGGGGGCCATGAGCAGTTCTTC
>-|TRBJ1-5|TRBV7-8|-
CASSLVWPGQEPQHF
TGTGCCAGCAGCTTAGTGTGGCCAGGGCAGGAGCCCCAGCATTTT
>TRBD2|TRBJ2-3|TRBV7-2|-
CASSLMRESDTQYF
TGTGCCAGCAGCTTAATGCGGGAGTCGGATACGCAGTATTTT
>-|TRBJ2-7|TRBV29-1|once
CSVGAGDLYEQYF
TGCAGCGTTGGGGCAGGGGACCTCTACGAGCAGTACTTC
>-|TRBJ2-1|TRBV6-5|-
CASSYSGNEQFF
TGTGCCAGCAGTTACTCCGGTAATGAGCAGTTCTTC
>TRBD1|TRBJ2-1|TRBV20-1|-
CSALDRGRQFF
TGCAGTGCGCTTGACAGGGGGCGGCAGTTCTTC
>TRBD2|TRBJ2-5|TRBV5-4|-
CASSFGLAGETQYF
TGTGCCAGCAGCTTCGGACTAGCGGGAGAGACCCAGTACTTC
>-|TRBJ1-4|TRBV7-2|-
CASSLVSHSNEKLFF
TGTGCCAGCAGCTTAGTGAGCCACTCTAATGAAAAACTGTTTTTT
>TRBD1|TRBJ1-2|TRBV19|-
CATTLDRGYGYTF
TGTGCCACGACCTTAGACAGGGGATATGGCTACACCTTC
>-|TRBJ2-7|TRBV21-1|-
CASTRLFGTGTGIPLLRREQYF
-
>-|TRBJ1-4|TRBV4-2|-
CASSQDQGRVEKLFF
TGTGCCAGCAGCCAAGACCAGGGGCGGGTTGAAAAACTGTTTTTT
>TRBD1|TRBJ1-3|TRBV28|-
CASSSHRGEAGNTIYF
TGTGCCAGCAGCTCCCACAGGGGCGAGGCTGGAAACACCATATATTTT
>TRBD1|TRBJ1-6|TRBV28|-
CASSPGQTYNSPLHF
TGTGCCAGCAGTCCGGGACAGACCTATAATTCACCCCTCCACTTT
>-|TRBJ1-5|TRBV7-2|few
CASSLYGGSYLNQPQHF
TGTGCCAGCAGCTTATATGGCGGCAGCTACCTCAATCAGCCCCAGCATTTT
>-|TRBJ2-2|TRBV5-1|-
CASSWRGPRDGELFF
TGCGCCAGCAGCTGGAGGGGCCCTAGAGACGGGGAGCTGTTTTTT
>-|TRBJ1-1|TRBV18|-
CASSRGGAANTEAFF
TGTGCCAGCTCACGGGGCGGGGCAGCAAACACTGAAGCTTTCTTT
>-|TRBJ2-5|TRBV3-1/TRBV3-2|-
CASSQRTGQETQYF
TGTGCCAGCAGCCAACGAACAGGGCAGGAGACCCAGTACTTC
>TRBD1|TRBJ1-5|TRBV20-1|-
CSAGQEVSQHF
TGCAGTGCGGGACAGGAGGTATCCCAGCATTTT
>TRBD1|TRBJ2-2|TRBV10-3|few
CAIAQDRDTGELFF
TGTGCCATCGCCCAGGACAGGGACACCGGGGAGCTGTTTTTT
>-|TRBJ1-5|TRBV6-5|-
CASSYSEGVQPQHF
TGTGCCAGCAGTTACTCGGAAGGAGTACAGCCCCAGCATTTT
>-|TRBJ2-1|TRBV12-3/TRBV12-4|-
CASSRGNEQFF
TGTGCCAGCAGCCGAGGGAATGAGCAGTTCTTC
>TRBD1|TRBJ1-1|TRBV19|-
CASSSSGQVLNTEAFF
TGTGCCAGTAGTTCATCGGGACAGGTCCTGAACACTGAAGCTTTCTTT
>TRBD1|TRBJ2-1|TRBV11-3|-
CASRQGDEQFF
TGTGCCAGCAGACAGGGGGACGAGCAGTTCTTC
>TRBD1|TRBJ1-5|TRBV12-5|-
CASGLDRGQPQHF
TGTGCTAGTGGTTTGGACAGGGGTCAGCCCCAGCATTTT
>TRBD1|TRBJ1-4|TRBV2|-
CASSPDRGRLGKLFF
TGTGCCAGCAGCCCCGACAGGGGGCGCTTAGGAAAACTGTTTTTT
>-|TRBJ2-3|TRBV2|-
CASLRVRASTDTQYF
TGTGCCAGTCTGAGGGTTCGTGCCAGCACAGATACGCAGTATTTT
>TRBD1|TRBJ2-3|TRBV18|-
CASSRYRGDTDTQYF
TGTGCCAGCTCACGATACAGGGGGGATACAGATACGCAGTATTTT
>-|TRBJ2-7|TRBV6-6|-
CASSYSTLGGEQYF
TGTGCCAGCAGTTACTCGACACTAGGAGGGGAGCAGTACTTC
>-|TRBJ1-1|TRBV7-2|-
CASSSWTANTEAFF
TGTGCCAGCAGCTCCTGGACAGCTAACACTGAAGCTTTCTTT
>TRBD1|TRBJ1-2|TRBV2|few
CASSGRTGGDGYTF
TGTGCCAGCAGTGGGCGGACAGGGGGTGATGGCTACACCTTC
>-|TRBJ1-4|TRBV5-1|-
CASSPDRSRGEKLFF
TGCGCCAGCAGCCCGGACCGATCAAGGGGTGAAAAACTGTTTTTT
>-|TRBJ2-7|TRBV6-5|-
CASSPGAYEQYF
TGTGCCAGCAGTCCCGGGGCCTACGAGCAGTACTTC
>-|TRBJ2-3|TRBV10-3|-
CAISSGIGTDTQYF
TGTGCCATCAGTAGCGGAATAGGCACAGATACGCAGTATTTT
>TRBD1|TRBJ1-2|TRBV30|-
CAWWDRGLIYGYTF
TGTGCCTGGTGGGACAGGGGGCTTATCTATGGCTACACCTTC
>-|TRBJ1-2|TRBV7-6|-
CASSLGGGFDYGYTF
TGTGCCAGCAGCTTAGGTGGGGGCTTTGACTATGGCTACACCTTC
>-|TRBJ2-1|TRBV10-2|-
CASSESFGTYNEQFF
TGCGCCAGCAGTGAGTCGTTTGGGACTTACAATGAGCAGTTCTTC
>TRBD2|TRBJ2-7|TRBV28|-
CASSYSGAGGQDEQYF
TGTGCCAGCAGTTACTCGGGCGCGGGAGGGCAGGACGAGCAGTACTTC
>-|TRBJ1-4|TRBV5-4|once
CASSPGGGVLNEKLFF
TGTGCCAGCAGCCCGGGGGGTGGGGTACTTAATGAAAAACTGTTTTTT
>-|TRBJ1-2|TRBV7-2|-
CASSLGEFVYGYTF
TGTGCCAGCAGCTTAGGCGAGTTCGTCTATGGCTACACCTTC
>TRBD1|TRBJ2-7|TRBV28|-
CASRTGRTTYEQYF
TGTGCCAGCAGGACAGGGCGAACGACCTACGAGCAGTACTTC
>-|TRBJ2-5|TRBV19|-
CASSGRAGVQYF
TGTGCCAGTTCGGGTCGGGCAGGGGTCCAGTACTTC
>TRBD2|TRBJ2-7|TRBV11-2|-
CASSSMTSGRYNSYEQYF
TGTGCCAGCAGCTCCATGACTAGCGGGAGGTATAACTCCTACGAGCAGTACTTC